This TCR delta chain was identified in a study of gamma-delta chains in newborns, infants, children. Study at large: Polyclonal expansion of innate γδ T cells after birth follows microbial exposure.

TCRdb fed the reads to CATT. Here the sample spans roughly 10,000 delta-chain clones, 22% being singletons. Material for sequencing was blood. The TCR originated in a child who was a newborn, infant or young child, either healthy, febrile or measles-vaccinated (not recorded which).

The CDR3 sequence is CACDMLGDKTDKLIF. The CDR3 region has the DNA TGTGCCTGTGACATGCTGGGGGATAAAACCGATAAACTCATCTTT. The J gene is TRDJ1, the V gene TRDV2; 10 bases match TRDD3. CDR3 size: 15 residues. In germline, CDR1 is GEAIGNYY, CDR2 EKD. After removal of 2 bases from V and 2 bases from J, the junction contained 4 bases not matched to a gene.